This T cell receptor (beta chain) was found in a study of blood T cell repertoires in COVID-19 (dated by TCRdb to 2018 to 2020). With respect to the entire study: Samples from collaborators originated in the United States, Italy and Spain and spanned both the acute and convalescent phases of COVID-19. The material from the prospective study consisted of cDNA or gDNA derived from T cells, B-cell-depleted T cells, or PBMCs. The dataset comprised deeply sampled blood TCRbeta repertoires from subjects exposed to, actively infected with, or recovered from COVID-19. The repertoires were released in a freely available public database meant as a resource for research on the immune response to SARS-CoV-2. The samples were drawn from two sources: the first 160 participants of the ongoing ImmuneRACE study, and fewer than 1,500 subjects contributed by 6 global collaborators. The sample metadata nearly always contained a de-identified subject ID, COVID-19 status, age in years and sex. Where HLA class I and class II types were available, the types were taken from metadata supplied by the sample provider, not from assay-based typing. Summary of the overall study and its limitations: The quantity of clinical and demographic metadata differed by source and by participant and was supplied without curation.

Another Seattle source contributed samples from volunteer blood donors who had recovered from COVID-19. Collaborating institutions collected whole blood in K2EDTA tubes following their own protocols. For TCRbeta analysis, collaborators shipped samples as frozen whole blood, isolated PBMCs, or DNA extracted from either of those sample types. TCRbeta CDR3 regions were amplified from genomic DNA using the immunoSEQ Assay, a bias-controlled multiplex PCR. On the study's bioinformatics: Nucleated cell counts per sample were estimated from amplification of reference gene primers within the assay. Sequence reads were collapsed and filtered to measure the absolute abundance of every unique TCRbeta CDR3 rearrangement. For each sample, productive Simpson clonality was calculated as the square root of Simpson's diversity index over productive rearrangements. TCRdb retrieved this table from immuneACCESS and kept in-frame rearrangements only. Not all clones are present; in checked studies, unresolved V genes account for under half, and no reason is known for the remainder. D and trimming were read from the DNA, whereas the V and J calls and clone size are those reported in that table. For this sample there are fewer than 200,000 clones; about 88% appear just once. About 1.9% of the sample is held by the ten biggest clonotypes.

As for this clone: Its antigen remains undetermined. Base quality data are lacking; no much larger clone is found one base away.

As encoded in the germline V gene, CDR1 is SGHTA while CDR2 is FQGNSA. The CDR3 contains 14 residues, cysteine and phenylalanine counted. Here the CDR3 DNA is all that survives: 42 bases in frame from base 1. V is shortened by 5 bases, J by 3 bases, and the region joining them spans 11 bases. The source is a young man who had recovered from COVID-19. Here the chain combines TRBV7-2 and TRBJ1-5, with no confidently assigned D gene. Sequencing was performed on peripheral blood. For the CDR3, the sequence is CASSPGPTNQPQHF. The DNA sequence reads TGTGCCAGCAGCCCTGGGCCGACCAATCAGCCCCAGCATTTT.